This TCR beta chain was identified during a study of blood T cells in healthy people across ages. Study context: Capturing about one barcoded beta molecule per two T cells was achieved by template switching. Overall study results and limits: Older individuals had lower TCR beta diversity per million T cells (the decline was roughly linear).

Trimming removed 4 bases from V and 2 bases from J; junction bases left unmatched: 8. Germline CDR1 MNHNS, CDR2 SASEGT. CDR3 length equals 16 residues. A sample-barcoded 5' primer and a J-beta primer mix were used in a second PCR of about 7 to 12 cycles. MiXCR, run by TCRdb on the 5' RACE reads, gives a single entry per CDR3 protein. The sample lists approximately 600,000 distinct CDR3 sequences, 58% seen once, with around 37% in the top ten. Concerning this clonotype: No antigen is known for it.

The V and J genes are TRBV6-1 and TRBJ2-7, with 10 bases matching TRBD2. This sequence was found in a man between 60 and 70 years old in good health. Sequencing was performed on blood. The CDR3 spells CASSGSSGGATYEQYF. The CDR3 DNA reads TGTGCCAGCAGTGGTTCTAGCGGGGGCGCAACCTACGAGCAGTACTTC.